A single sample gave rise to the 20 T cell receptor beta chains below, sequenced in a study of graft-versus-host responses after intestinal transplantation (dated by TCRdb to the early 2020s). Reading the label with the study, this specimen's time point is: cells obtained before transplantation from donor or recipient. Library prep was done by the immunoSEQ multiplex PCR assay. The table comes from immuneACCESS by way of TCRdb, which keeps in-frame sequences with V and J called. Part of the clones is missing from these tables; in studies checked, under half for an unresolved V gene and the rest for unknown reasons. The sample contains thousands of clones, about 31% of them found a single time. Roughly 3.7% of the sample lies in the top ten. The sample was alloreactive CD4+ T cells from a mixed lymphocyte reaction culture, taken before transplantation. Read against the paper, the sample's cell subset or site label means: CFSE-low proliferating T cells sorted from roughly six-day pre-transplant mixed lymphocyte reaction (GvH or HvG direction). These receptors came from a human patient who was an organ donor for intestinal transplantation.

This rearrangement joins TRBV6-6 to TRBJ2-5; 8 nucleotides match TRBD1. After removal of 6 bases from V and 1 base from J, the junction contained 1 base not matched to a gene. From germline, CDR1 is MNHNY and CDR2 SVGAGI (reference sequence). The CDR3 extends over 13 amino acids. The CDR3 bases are TGTGCCAGCAGGGGACAGGTCCAAGAGACCCAGTACTTC. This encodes CASRGQVQETQYF.

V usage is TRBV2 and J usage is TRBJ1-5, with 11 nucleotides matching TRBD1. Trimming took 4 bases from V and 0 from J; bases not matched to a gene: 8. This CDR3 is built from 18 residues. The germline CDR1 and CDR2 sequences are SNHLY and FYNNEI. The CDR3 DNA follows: TGTGCCAGCAGTGCCTCCGGGACAGGGGGGGTTAGCAATCAGCCCCAGCATTTT. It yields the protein CASSASGTGGVSNQPQHF.

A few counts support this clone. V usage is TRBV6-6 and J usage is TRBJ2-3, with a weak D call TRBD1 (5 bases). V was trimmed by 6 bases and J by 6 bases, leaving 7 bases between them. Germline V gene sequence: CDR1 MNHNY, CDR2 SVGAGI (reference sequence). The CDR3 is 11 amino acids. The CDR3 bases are TGTGCCAGCAGCCCAGGGGATACGCAGTATTTT. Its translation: CASSPGDTQYF.

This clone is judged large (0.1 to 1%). CDR3 amino acids: CASSWTSGSEQYF. In DNA, the CDR3 is TGTGCCAGCAGCTGGACTAGCGGGAGCGAGCAGTACTTC. The V gene is TRBV7-9, the J gene TRBJ2-7, with TRBD2 matching over 13 bases. The CDR3 extends over 13 amino acids. V lost 4 bases, J lost 6 bases, and 0 bases stayed unmatched. Looked up from germline, CDR1 is SEHNR and CDR2 is FQNEAQ (reference sequence).

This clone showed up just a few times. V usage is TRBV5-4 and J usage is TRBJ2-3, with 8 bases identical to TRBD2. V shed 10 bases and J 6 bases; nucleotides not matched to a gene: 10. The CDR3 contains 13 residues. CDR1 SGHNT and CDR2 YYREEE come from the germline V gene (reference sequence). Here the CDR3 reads CAAGRGGRDTQYF. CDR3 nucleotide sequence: TGTGCCGCCGGGCGCGGGGGGAGGGATACGCAGTATTTT.

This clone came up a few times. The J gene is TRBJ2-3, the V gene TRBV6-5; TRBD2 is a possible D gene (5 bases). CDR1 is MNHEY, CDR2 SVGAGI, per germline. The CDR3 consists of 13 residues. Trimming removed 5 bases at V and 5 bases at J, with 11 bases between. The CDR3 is CASSEGVGDTQYF. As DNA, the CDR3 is TGTGCCAGCAGTGAGGGTGTTGGAGATACGCAGTATTTT.

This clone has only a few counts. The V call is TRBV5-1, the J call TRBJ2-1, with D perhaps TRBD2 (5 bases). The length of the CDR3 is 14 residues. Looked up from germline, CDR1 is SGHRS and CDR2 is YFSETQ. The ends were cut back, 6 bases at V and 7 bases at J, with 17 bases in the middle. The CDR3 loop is CASTLLGLRNEQFF. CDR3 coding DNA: TGCGCCAGCACCCTTCTTGGACTGAGAAATGAGCAGTTCTTC. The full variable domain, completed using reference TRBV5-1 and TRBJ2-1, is KAGVTQTPRYLIKTRGQQVTLSCSPISGHRSVSWYQQTPGQGLQFLFEYFSETQRNKGNFPGRFSGRQFSNSRSEMNVSTLELGDSALYLCASTLLGLRNEQFFGPGTRLTVL.

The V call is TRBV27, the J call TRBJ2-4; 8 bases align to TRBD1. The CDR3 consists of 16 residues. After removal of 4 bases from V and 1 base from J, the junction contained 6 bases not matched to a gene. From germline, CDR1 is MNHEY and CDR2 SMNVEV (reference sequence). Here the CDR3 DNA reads TGTGCCAGCAGTTCCGGGACAGGCATGGCCAAAAACATTCAGTACTTC. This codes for CASSSGTGMAKNIQYF.

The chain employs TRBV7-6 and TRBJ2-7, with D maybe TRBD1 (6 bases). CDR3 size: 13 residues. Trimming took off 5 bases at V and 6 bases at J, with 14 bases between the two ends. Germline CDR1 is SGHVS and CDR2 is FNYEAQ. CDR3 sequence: CASSRDIGLEQYF. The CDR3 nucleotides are TGTGCCAGCAGCAGGGACATCGGGCTCGAGCAGTACTTC.

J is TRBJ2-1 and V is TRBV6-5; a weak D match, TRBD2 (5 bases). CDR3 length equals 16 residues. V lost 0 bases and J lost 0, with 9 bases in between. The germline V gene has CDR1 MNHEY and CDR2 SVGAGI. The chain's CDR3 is CASSYSPGLSYNEQFF. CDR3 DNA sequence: TGTGCCAGCAGTTACTCCCCAGGACTCTCCTACAATGAGCAGTTCTTC.

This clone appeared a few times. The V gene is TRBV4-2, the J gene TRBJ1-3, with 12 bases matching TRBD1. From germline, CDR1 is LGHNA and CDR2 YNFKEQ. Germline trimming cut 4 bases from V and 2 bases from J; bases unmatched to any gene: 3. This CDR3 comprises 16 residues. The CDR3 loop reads CASSRDRGRAGNTIYF. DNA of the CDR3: TGTGCCAGCAGCCGGGACAGGGGGCGCGCTGGAAACACCATATATTTT.

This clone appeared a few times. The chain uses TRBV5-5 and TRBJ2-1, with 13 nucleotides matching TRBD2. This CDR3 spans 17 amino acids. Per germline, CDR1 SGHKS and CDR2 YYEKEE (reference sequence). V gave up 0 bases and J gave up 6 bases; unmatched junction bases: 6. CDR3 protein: CASSLGVGTSGVNEQFF. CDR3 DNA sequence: TGTGCCAGCAGCTTGGGGGTTGGGACTAGCGGGGTCAATGAGCAGTTCTTC.

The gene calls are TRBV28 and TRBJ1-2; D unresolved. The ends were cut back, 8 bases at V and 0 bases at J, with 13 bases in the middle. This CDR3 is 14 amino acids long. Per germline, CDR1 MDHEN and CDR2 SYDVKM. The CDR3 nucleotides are TGTGCCAGCTCCGAAGGACTGACTAACTATGGCTACACCTTC. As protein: CASSEGLTNYGYTF.

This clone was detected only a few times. The CDR3 DNA reads TGTGCCAGTAGTATAGAGGGACTAGCGGGGTTTCGGGAGCAGTACTTC. As protein: CASSIEGLAGFREQYF. The chain carries TRBV19 and TRBJ2-7; 13 nucleotides line up with TRBD2. V was pared by 0 bases and J by 7 bases, with 6 bases of the junction left unmatched. The CDR3 loop spans 16 amino acids. Germline loops: CDR1 LNHDA, CDR2 SQIVND (reference sequence).

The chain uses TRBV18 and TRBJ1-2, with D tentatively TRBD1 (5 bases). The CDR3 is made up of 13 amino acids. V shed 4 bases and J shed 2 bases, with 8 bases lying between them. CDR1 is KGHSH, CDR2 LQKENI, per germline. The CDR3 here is CASSREGNYGYTF. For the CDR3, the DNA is TGTGCCAGCTCACGGGAGGGGAACTATGGCTACACCTTC. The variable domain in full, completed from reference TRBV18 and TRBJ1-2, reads NAGVMQNPRHLVRRRGQEARLRCSPMKGHSHVYWYRQLPEEGLKFMVYLQKENIIDESGMPKERFSAEFPKEGPSILRIQQVVRGDSAAYFCASSREGNYGYTFGSGTRLTVV.

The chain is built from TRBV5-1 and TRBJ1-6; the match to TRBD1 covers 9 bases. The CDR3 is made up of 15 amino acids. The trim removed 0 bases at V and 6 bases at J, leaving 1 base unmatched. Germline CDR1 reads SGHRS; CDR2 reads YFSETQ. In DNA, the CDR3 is TGCGCCAGCAGCTTGGTACAGGGGGCTAATTCACCCCTCCACTTT. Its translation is CASSLVQGANSPLHF.

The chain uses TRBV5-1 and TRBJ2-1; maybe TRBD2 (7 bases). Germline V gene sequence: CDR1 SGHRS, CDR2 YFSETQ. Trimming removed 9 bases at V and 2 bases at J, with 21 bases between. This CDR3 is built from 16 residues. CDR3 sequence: CANPLPRGAPYNEQFF. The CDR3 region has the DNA TGCGCCAACCCCCTTCCCCGGGGGGCCCCCTACAATGAGCAGTTCTTC.

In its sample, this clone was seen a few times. CDR3 nucleotide sequence: TGTGCCAGCAGTTACTCGCCGGGCACTGAAGCTTTCTTT. This encodes CASSYSPGTEAFF. This chain uses TRBV6-5 with TRBJ1-1; no definite D call. The CDR3 consists of 13 residues. Trimming took off 0 bases at V and 4 bases at J, with 6 bases between the two ends. Germline CDR1 MNHEY, CDR2 SVGAGI.

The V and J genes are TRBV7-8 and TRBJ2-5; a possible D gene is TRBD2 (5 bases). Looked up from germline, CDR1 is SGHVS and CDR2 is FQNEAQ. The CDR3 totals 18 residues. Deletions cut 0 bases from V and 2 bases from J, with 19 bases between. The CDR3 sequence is CASSLAIGLRAAQETQYF. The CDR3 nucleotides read TGTGCCAGCAGCTTAGCTATCGGTTTGCGGGCGGCACAAGAGACCCAGTACTTC.

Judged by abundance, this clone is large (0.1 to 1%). The CDR3 is CASSLPTGTGASGYTF. CDR3 in DNA: TGTGCCAGCAGCTTACCAACCGGGACAGGGGCCAGTGGCTACACCTTC. The chain has TRBV5-4 and TRBJ1-2; the match to TRBD1 covers 10 bases. The CDR3 has 16 residues. The germline CDR1 and CDR2 sequences are SGHNT and YYREEE (reference sequence). The J segment lost 7 bases and the V segment lost 2 bases, leaving 11 bases of the junction unmatched.